This section outlines one TCR beta chain sequence together with its context. Its antigen remains unidentified. Per-nucleotide qualities are absent, and no much larger clonotype sits a single base away. TCRbeta CDR3 regions were amplified from genomic DNA by means of the immunoSEQ Assay, a bias-controlled multiplex PCR. On the authors' methods: Within the assay, amplification of reference gene primers was used to estimate how many nucleated cells each sample contained. To quantify the absolute abundance of each unique TCRbeta CDR3 rearrangement, sequence reads were collapsed and filtered. Productive Simpson clonality was computed per sample as the square root of Simpson's diversity index over productive rearrangements. Here the immuneACCESS table is served through TCRdb, limited to in-frame sequences with V and J called. Missing clones are a known gap in these copies; in checked studies unresolved V genes cover under half, and the rest lacks a known reason. D and trimming come from the DNA, and the V and J calls and clone size come from that table. The sample yields about 220,000 clones; 84% were counted once. The ten top clones hold about 7% of the sample.

In the prospective study, participants were 18 to 89 years old, resided in 24 geographic areas of the United States, and were enrolled through a virtual design. To assign participants to cohorts, the prospective study relied on clinical history that participants themselves reported in a screening survey and a study questionnaire. Recovered participants in ImmuneRACE Cohort 3 were defined as having two consecutive negative NP/OP PCR tests, clearance from a healthcare professional, or resolution of symptoms. In the prospective study, whole blood, serum and a nasopharyngeal or oropharyngeal swab were collected from each participant by mobile phlebotomists. Participants in the prospective study had the option to provide additional blood draws and questionnaires over an approximately 2-month period. Blood samples from the prospective study were shipped frozen or at room temperature prior to DNA extraction.

The data stem from a study of blood T cell repertoires in COVID-19 (TCRdb year 2020). About the investigation overall: Samples from collaborators originated in the United States, Italy and Spain and spanned both the acute and convalescent phases of COVID-19. The prospective study material was composed of cDNA or gDNA derived from T cells, B-cell-depleted T cells, or PBMCs. Deeply sampled blood TCRbeta repertoires from subjects exposed to, actively infected with, or recovered from COVID-19 were included in the dataset. The repertoires were released in a freely available public database intended as a resource for research on the immune response to SARS-CoV-2. The samples were drawn from the first 160 participants of the ongoing ImmuneRACE study and from 950 to 1,500 subjects provided by 6 global collaborators. The sample metadata nearly always contained a de-identified subject ID, COVID-19 status, age in years and sex. Where available, HLA class I and class II types were taken from metadata supplied by the sample provider and were not determined by assay-based typing. Study-level results and caveats: How much clinical and demographic metadata was included differed by source and by participant, and the metadata was provided uncurated.

This TCR was sampled from a woman between 40 and 50 years old who had recovered from COVID-19. The sample was PBMCs or T cells enriched from blood (not recorded which).

CDR3 loop: CASSTGTSGSETQYF. DNA sequence: TGCGCCAGCAGCACTGGGACTAGCGGGAGTGAGACCCAGTACTTC. The chain links TRBV5-1 with TRBJ2-5; 14 central bases correspond to TRBD2. CDR1 is given as SGHRS and CDR2 as YFSETQ, both from the germline V gene. V lost 4 bases and J lost 5 bases, and the count of bases not matched to a germline gene is 4. The CDR3 sequence holds 15 residues, the cysteine and phenylalanine included. This entry keeps only the CDR3 DNA: 45 bases, framed from base 1. The entire variable domain, with the stretches around the CDR3 drawn from the reference TRBV5-1 and TRBJ2-5 proteins, is KAGVTQTPRYLIKTRGQQVTLSCSPISGHRSVSWYQQTPGQGLQFLFEYFSETQRNKGNFPGRFSGRQFSNSRSEMNVSTLELGDSALYLCASSTGTSGSETQYFGPGTRLLVL.